This passage covers 32 T cell receptor beta chains from one sample sequenced in a study of shared clonotypes between healthy human individuals. Assay: immunoSEQ multiplex PCR; the TCRdb copy retains only in-frame clones and omits some. Of some 1,100,000 clones listed, about 80% are singletons. The material sequenced was memory CD4+ T cells from PBMCs. The subset denotes: CD45RA-negative fraction. Receptor source: a man younger than 30 in good health. Some clones in this sample may be carry-over from other donors' samples.

This rearrangement joins TRBV12-2 to TRBJ2-7; TRBD1 is taken as the D call from the table, unchecked against the DNA. TRBV12-2 is designated a pseudogene. This CDR3 region has 18 residues. CDR3 residues: CASRACTGRVKKTYEQYF. The CDR3 coding sequence is TGTGCAAGTCGCGCGTGTACAGGAAGGGTTAAGAAGACCTACGAGCAGTACTTC.

The J gene is TRBJ1-1, the V gene TRBV5-1, with D hard to call. With 4 bases removed from V and 0 bases from J, the gap between germline ends came to 7 bases. There are 13 residues in the CDR3. Germline V gene data show CDR1 as SGHRS and CDR2 as YFSETQ. In DNA, the CDR3 is TGCGCCAGCAGCCCTCCCTTGAACACTGAAGCTTTCTTT. Encoded protein: CASSPPLNTEAFF.

As for this clone: One base separates it from a far larger clone, so it is likely a read error. The CDR3 sequence is CASSLEETSGIYEQYF. The CDR3 DNA follows: TGCGCCAGCAGCTTGGAAGAGACTAGCGGGATCTACGAGCAGTACTTC. V is TRBV5-1 and J is TRBJ2-7, with TRBD2 matching over 11 bases. The CDR3 runs 16 residues. The trim removed 0 bases at V and 3 bases at J, leaving 5 bases unmatched. Germline assignment: CDR1 SGHRS and CDR2 YFSETQ.

The V gene is TRBV4-1, the J gene TRBJ2-7; TRBD2 matches at 9 bases. The junction had 19 bases not matched to a gene; V was cut back by 0 bases and J by 4 bases. The CDR3 loop spans 20 amino acids. Germline V CDR1 and CDR2: MGHRA, YSYEKL. CDR3 loop: CASSQDRGSPSSGKGYEQYF. CDR3 sequence (DNA): TGCGCCAGCAGCCAAGATCGCGGCAGTCCTTCTAGCGGGAAGGGGTACGAGCAGTACTTC.

V is TRBV7-9 and J is TRBJ2-2; D not resolved. Germline CDR1 is SEHNR and CDR2 is FQNEAQ (reference sequence). Between the trimmed V and J ends, which lost 5 bases and 1 base, there was a span of 5 bases. The CDR3 length is 13 residues. The CDR3 coding sequence is TGTGCCAGCAGCCTCATGAACACCGGGGAGCTGTTTTTT. Translated: CASSLMNTGELFF.

This clone was found once. The chain is built from TRBV5-4 and TRBJ2-5; tentatively, D is TRBD1 (5 bases). The germline V and J ends were trimmed by 0 bases and 4 bases, with 16 bases remaining between them. CDR1 and CDR2 (germline): SGHNT, YYREEE (reference sequence). The CDR3 extends over 16 amino acids. CDR3 loop: CASSLAKTAWGETQYF. The CDR3 DNA sequence: TGTGCCAGCAGCTTGGCCAAGACAGCCTGGGGAGAGACCCAGTACTTC.

This chain links TRBV28 with TRBJ2-5; maybe TRBD1 (5 bases). This CDR3 contains 12 residues. Germline CDR1 MDHEN, CDR2 SYDVKM. The V end was cut by 5 bases, the J end by 10 bases, with 14 bases between. Written as DNA, the CDR3 is TGTGCCAGCAGTCGACCTCTAGGGGTCCAGTACTTC. It translates to CASSRPLGVQYF.

The chain couples TRBV10-3 to TRBJ1-1; D is unresolved. V lost 3 bases to trimming and J lost 2 bases, with 19 bases between them. The CDR3 is 17 residues long. Germline V lookup: CDR1 ENHRY, CDR2 SYGVKD. The CDR3 nucleotides read TGTGCCATCAGTGACCTGATGTTCCCGGCCCCAAACACTGAAGCTTTCTTT. Protein product: CAISDLMFPAPNTEAFF.

This clone showed up just a few times. V usage is TRBV27 and J usage is TRBJ1-1, with D possibly matching TRBD1 (6 bases). The CDR3 loop spans 13 amino acids. Per the germline V gene, CDR1 is MNHEY and CDR2 is SMNVEV (reference sequence). V was cut by 3 bases and J by 4 bases, with 9 bases left in between. Here the CDR3 reads CASSFTGFTEAFF. CDR3 nucleotide sequence: TGTGCCAGCAGTTTCACAGGGTTCACTGAAGCTTTCTTT.

This clone showed up just a few times. V usage is TRBV10-2 and J usage is TRBJ1-1, with 8 bases identical to TRBD1. This CDR3 has 12 amino acids. The V gene end was trimmed by 4 bases and the J gene end by 11 bases; junction bases not matched to a gene: 6. Germline V lookup: CDR1 WSHSY, CDR2 SAAADI. CDR3 DNA: TGCGCCAGCAGTGGAAACAGGGGGGTTGCTTTCTTT. Translation: CASSGNRGVAFF.

V is TRBV28 and J is TRBJ2-2, with D tentatively TRBD1 (6 bases). Germline CDR1 MDHEN, CDR2 SYDVKM. V was pared by 1 base and J by 8 bases, with 14 bases between. The CDR3 consists of 15 residues. DNA for the CDR3: TGTGCCAGCAGTTTATTTGGATACAGGGCGGGGGAGCTGTTTTTT. Its protein is CASSLFGYRAGELFF.

This chain links TRBV6-1 with TRBJ1-1; 8 nucleotides agree with TRBD1. The CDR3 has 15 amino acids. CDR1 MNHNS and CDR2 SASEGT come from the germline V gene. V was pared by 5 bases and J by 4 bases, with 9 bases of the junction left unmatched. The CDR3 reads CASSPNPRGPTEAFF. CDR3 nucleotide sequence: TGTGCCAGCAGTCCCAACCCCAGGGGGCCCACTGAAGCTTTCTTT.

V usage is TRBV29-1 and J usage is TRBJ2-1, with 7 bases lining up with TRBD1. The CDR3 contains 14 residues. V trimming: 6 bases; J trimming: 6 bases; junction bases outside the gene matches: 11. Germline V CDR1 and CDR2: SQVTM, ANQGSEA. CDR3 region: CSVPPGQFSNEQFF. CDR3 bases: TGCAGCGTCCCGCCGGGACAGTTCTCCAATGAGCAGTTCTTC.

This clone was detected only once. This sequence joins TRBV5-1 and TRBJ1-3, with D possibly TRBD1 on 6 matching bases. The CDR3 runs to 14 residues. CDR1 is SGHRS, CDR2 YFSETQ, per germline. V gave up 3 bases and J gave up 2 bases, with 9 bases separating them. The CDR3 loop is CASSSGGPGNTIYF. CDR3 DNA: TGCGCCAGCAGCTCCGGGGGGCCTGGAAACACCATATATTTT. The complete variable domain, with remaining parts taken from reference TRBV5-1 and TRBJ1-3, reads KAGVTQTPRYLIKTRGQQVTLSCSPISGHRSVSWYQQTPGQGLQFLFEYFSETQRNKGNFPGRFSGRQFSNSRSEMNVSTLELGDSALYLCASSSGGPGNTIYFGEGSWLTVV.

The chain uses TRBV10-3 and TRBJ2-5; D is possibly TRBD2 (7 bases). V was pared by 2 bases and J by 4 bases, with 20 bases between. This CDR3 is 17 amino acids long. Looked up from germline, CDR1 is ENHRY and CDR2 is SYGVKD. As DNA, the CDR3 is TGTGCCATCAGTGAGCCGGATCTAGCGGAGGGGGGAGAGACCCAGTACTTC. As protein: CAISEPDLAEGGETQYF.

Details on this clone: This may be a read error: a much more frequent sequence differs by one nucleotide. The chain is built from TRBV11-3 and TRBJ2-5, with D uncertain. There are 11 residues in the CDR3. Germline V gene lookup returns CDR1 SGHNT and CDR2 YENEEA. V lost 3 bases and J lost 4, with 3 bases in between. The CDR3 DNA sequence: TGTGCCAGCAGCTTTGGAGAGACCCAGTACTTC. This translates into CASSFGETQYF.

The chain has TRBV6-1 and TRBJ1-5, with 11 bases aligning to TRBD1. Germline V gives CDR1 MNHNS, CDR2 SASEGT. V lost 6 bases, J lost 6 bases, and 4 bases stayed unmatched. The length of the CDR3 is 14 residues. The CDR3 loop reads CASRTGTGGQPQHF. DNA of the CDR3: TGTGCCAGCAGAACCGGGACAGGGGGTCAGCCCCAGCATTTT.

The chain couples TRBV18 to TRBJ1-4; 7 nucleotides line up with TRBD1. V lost 0 bases to trimming and J lost 5 bases; unmatched junction nucleotides: 9. Germline CDR1 reads KGHSH; CDR2 reads LQKENI. This CDR3 is built from 17 residues. The CDR3 DNA reads TGTGCCAGCTCACCACCAAGGGGGGACAGCCTAAATGAAAAACTGTTTTTT. It yields the protein CASSPPRGDSLNEKLFF. The full variable domain, in which reference TRBV18 and TRBJ1-4 provide the parts outside the CDR3, is NAGVMQNPRHLVRRRGQEARLRCSPMKGHSHVYWYRQLPEEGLKFMVYLQKENIIDESGMPKERFSAEFPKEGPSILRIQQVVRGDSAAYFCASSPPRGDSLNEKLFFGSGTQLSVL.

This clone was detected a few times. The chain employs TRBV5-1 and TRBJ2-2, with TRBD2 as a possible D gene (5 bases). The germline CDR1 and CDR2 sequences are SGHRS and YFSETQ. The CDR3 runs to 15 residues. V lost 3 bases to trimming and J lost 2 bases, with 11 bases between them. CDR3 nucleotide sequence: TGCGCCAGCAGCTCGAACCTAGCCAACACCGGGGAGCTGTTTTTT. It encodes CASSSNLANTGELFF.

This chain links TRBV7-8 with TRBJ2-2, with 11 positions matching TRBD2. This CDR3 has 17 amino acids. Germline CDR1 is SGHVS and CDR2 is FQNEAQ. V trimming: 6 bases; J trimming: 8 bases; junction bases outside the gene matches: 14. CDR3 amino acids: CASRTVPLAGGLGELFF. CDR3 nucleotides: TGTGCCAGCAGGACCGTTCCGCTAGCGGGAGGTCTAGGGGAGCTGTTTTTT.

The J gene is TRBJ2-2, the V gene TRBV5-1; 9 nucleotides agree with TRBD1. CDR3 size: 16 residues. Losses at the gene ends were 5 bases for V and 4 bases for J; bases not matched to a gene: 9. The germline CDR1 and CDR2 sequences are SGHRS and YFSETQ. CDR3 amino acids: CASSPRPGQGTGELFF. CDR3 nucleotides: TGCGCCAGCAGTCCCCGACCGGGACAGGGCACCGGGGAGCTGTTTTTT.

The rearrangement links TRBV18 to TRBJ1-2; D unresolved. Trimming took off 0 bases at V and 8 bases at J, with 10 bases between the two ends. This CDR3 is 13 amino acids long. Germline V gene sequence: CDR1 KGHSH, CDR2 LQKENI. The DNA of the CDR3 is TGTGCCAGCTCACCACCGGCTCCGGGCGGCTACACCTTC. Translated, it gives CASSPPAPGGYTF. The variable domain in full, with the rest retrieved from reference TRBV18 and TRBJ1-2, is NAGVMQNPRHLVRRRGQEARLRCSPMKGHSHVYWYRQLPEEGLKFMVYLQKENIIDESGMPKERFSAEFPKEGPSILRIQQVVRGDSAAYFCASSPPAPGGYTFGSGTRLTVV.

This clone has only a few counts. The chain has TRBV9 and TRBJ2-4, with 9 bases identical to TRBD1. This CDR3 is built from 15 residues. Looked up from germline, CDR1 is SGDLS and CDR2 is YYNGEE. Germline trimming cut 4 bases from V and 6 bases from J; bases unmatched to any gene: 8. CDR3: CASSQAPGQGNIQYF. CDR3 in DNA: TGTGCCAGCAGCCAAGCCCCGGGACAGGGAAACATTCAGTACTTC. The complete variable domain, with remaining parts taken from reference TRBV9 and TRBJ2-4, reads DSGVTQTPKHLITATGQRVTLRCSPRSGDLSVYWYQQSLDQGLQFLIQYYNGEERAKGNILERFSAQQFPDLHSELNLSSLELGDSALYFCASSQAPGQGNIQYFGAGTRLSVL.

This clone turned up a few times. The rearrangement links TRBV14 to TRBJ1-2, with D possibly TRBD1 on 5 matching bases. In germline, CDR1 is SGHDN, CDR2 FVKESK. The length of the CDR3 is 13 residues. Trimming pared 2 bases from V and 8 bases from J, leaving 12 bases between. The CDR3 coding sequence is TGTGCCAGCAGCCAAACCCCGGGGCTCGGCTACACCTTC. Translating gives CASSQTPGLGYTF.

Here the CDR3 DNA reads TGTGCCAGCAGATACCGGGGGGGGATCAAGCAGTACTTC. As protein: CASRYRGGIKQYF. V usage is TRBV6-1 and J usage is TRBJ2-7; 8 bases are shared with TRBD2. This CDR3 comprises 13 residues. The V segment lost 6 bases and the J segment 8 bases; nucleotides outside the gene matches: 9. Per the germline V gene, CDR1 is MNHNS and CDR2 is SASEGT.

The chain combines TRBV5-1 with TRBJ2-1, with D hard to call. The CDR3 consists of 15 residues. Germline CDR1 is SGHRS and CDR2 is YFSETQ. V was trimmed by 0 bases and J by 2 bases, leaving 9 bases between them. The CDR3 DNA reads TGCGCCAGCAGCTTGGAACTAAACGCCTACAATGAGCAGTTCTTC. Its protein is CASSLELNAYNEQFF.

This clone was picked up a small number of times. The chain combines TRBV5-1 with TRBJ1-4; D unresolved. The CDR3 spans 14 residues. With 4 bases removed from V and 3 bases from J, the gap between germline ends came to 10 bases. Germline V gene lookup returns CDR1 SGHRS and CDR2 YFSETQ. CDR3 protein: CASSPGGANEKLFF. DNA of the CDR3: TGCGCCAGCAGCCCGGGCGGGGCTAATGAAAAACTGTTTTTT.

The chain combines TRBV19 with TRBJ2-1, with D tentatively TRBD2 (7 bases). This CDR3 is 20 amino acids long. The V end lost 5 bases, the J end lost 0 bases, and 26 bases lay between the germline ends. CDR1 LNHDA and CDR2 SQIVND come from the germline V gene (reference sequence). CDR3 coding DNA: TGTGCCAGTAGTTCCCCGCGGGGGCGGCTAGCGGCACTCTCCTACAATGAGCAGTTCTTC. Translation gives CASSSPRGRLAALSYNEQFF.

The rearrangement links TRBV18 to TRBJ1-4; TRBD1 agrees at 7 bases. The ends lost 6 bases at V and 8 bases at J; junction bases unmatched: 6. This CDR3 comprises 13 residues. Germline V gene data show CDR1 as KGHSH and CDR2 as LQKENI. The CDR3 bases are TGTGCCAGCTCCCGAGGGACAGACGAAAAACTGTTTTTT. Its translation is CASSRGTDEKLFF.

The chain links TRBV4-3 to TRBJ2-7; possibly TRBD1 for D (6 bases). CDR3 size: 14 residues. The germline gives CDR1 LGHNA, CDR2 YSLEER. The germline V and J ends were trimmed by 0 bases and 0 bases, with 6 bases remaining between them. The CDR3 DNA reads as TGCGCCAGCAGCCAAGACAGGGGCTCCTACGAGCAGTACTTC. It is translated as CASSQDRGSYEQYF.

This chain connects TRBV28 to TRBJ2-4; D not certain. Germline CDR1 is MDHEN and CDR2 is SYDVKM. The CDR3 has 14 amino acids. The ends were cut back, 8 bases at V and 5 bases at J, with 16 bases in the middle. CDR3 sequence (DNA): TGTGCCAGCCGGCGGAGTACGGGCGAAAACATTCAGTACTTC. This sequence encodes CASRRSTGENIQYF. The variable domain in full, completed from reference TRBV28 and TRBJ2-4, reads DVKVTQSSRYLVKRTGEKVFLECVQDMDHENMFWYRQDPGLGLRLIYFSYDVKMKEKGDIPEGYSVSREKKERFSLILESASTNQTSMYLCASRRSTGENIQYFGAGTRLSVL.

The chain recombines TRBV11-2 with TRBJ2-1, with TRBD1 matching 8 bases. The CDR3 is made up of 15 amino acids. Looked up from germline, CDR1 is SGHAT and CDR2 is FQNNGV. The J segment lost 3 bases and the V segment lost 2 bases, leaving 3 bases of the junction unmatched. This CDR3 reads CASSLKGQVYNEQFF. In DNA form, the CDR3 reads TGTGCCAGCAGCTTAAAGGGACAGGTCTACAATGAGCAGTTCTTC.